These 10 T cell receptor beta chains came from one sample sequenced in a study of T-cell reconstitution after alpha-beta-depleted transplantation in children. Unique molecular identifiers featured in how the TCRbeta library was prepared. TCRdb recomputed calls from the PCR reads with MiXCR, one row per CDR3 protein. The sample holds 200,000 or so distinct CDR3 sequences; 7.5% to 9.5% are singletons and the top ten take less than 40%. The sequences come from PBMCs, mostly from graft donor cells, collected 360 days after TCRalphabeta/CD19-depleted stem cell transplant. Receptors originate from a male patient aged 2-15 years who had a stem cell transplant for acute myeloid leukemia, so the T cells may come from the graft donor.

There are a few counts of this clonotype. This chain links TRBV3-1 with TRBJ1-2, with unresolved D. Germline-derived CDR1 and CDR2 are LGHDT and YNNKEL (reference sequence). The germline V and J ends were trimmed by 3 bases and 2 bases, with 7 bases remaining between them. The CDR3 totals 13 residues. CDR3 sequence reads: CASSQRQNYGYTF. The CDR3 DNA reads TGTGCCAGCAGCCAGAGGCAGAACTATGGCTACACCTTC. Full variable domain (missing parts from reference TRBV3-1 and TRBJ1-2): DTAVSQTPKYLVTQMGNDKSIKCEQNLGHDTMYWYKQDSKKFLKIMFSYNNKELIINETVPNRFSPKSPDKAHLNLHINSLELGDSAVYFCASSQRQNYGYTFGSGTRLTVV.

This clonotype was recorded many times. The CDR3, as DNA: TGTGCCAGCAGTCCTACTAGACCCATCCCGTACAATGAGCAGTTCTTC. The encoded protein is CASSPTRPIPYNEQFF. J is TRBJ2-1 and V is TRBV12-3 or TRBV12-4; weak D call: TRBD2 (5 bases). The CDR3 has 16 residues. V was shortened by 5 bases and J by 4 bases, with 18 bases between the two germline ends.

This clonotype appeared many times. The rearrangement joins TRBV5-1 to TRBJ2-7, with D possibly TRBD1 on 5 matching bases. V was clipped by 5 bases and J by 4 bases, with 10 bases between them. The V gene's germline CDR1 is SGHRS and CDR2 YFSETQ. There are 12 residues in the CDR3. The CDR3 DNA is TGCGCCAGCAGAACAGACAGATACGAGCAGTACTTC. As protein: CASRTDRYEQYF.

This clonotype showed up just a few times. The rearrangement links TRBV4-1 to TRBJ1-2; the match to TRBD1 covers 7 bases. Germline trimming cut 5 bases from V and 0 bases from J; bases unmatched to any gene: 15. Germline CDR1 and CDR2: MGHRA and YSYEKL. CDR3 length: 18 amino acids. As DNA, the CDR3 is TGCGCCAGCAGCACCCAAGGACAGGCCGAACTGTCTAACTATGGCTACACCTTC. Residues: CASSTQGQAELSNYGYTF.

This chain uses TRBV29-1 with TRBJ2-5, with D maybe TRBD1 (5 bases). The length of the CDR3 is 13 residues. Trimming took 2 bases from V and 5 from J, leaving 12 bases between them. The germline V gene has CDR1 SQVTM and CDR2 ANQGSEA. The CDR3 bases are TGCAGCGTTGAACGGCAGGGTGGCGAGACCCAGTACTTC. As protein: CSVERQGGETQYF.

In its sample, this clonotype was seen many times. In nucleotides, the CDR3 is TGTGCCATCAGTAACCTGGGGGGGTCCTCCAAAGAGCAGTTCTTC. Translation: CAISNLGGSSKEQFF. V is TRBV10-3 and J is TRBJ2-1, with TRBD2 identical over 7 bases. This CDR3 has 15 amino acids. Germline assignment: CDR1 ENHRY and CDR2 SYGVKD. The ends lost 5 bases at V and 10 bases at J; junction bases unmatched: 14.

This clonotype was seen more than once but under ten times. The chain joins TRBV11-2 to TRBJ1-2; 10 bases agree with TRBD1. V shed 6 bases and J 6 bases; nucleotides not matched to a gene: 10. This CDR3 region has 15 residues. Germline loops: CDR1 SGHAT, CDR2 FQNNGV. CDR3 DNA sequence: TGTGCCAGCAGGCGACCGGGACAGGGGAAAGATGGCTACACCTTC. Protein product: CASRRPGQGKDGYTF.

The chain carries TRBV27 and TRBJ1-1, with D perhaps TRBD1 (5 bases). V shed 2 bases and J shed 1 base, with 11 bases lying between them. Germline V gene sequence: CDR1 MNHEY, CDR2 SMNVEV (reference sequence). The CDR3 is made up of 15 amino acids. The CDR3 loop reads CASSLAPQGNTEAFF. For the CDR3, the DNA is TGTGCCAGCAGTTTAGCCCCCCAGGGGAACACTGAAGCTTTCTTT.

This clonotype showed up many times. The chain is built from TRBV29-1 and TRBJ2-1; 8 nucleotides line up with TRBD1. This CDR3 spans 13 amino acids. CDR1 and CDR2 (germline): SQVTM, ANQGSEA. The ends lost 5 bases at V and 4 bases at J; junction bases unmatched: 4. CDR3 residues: CSVRDRKYNEQFF. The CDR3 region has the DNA TGCAGCGTTAGGGACAGGAAATACAATGAGCAGTTCTTC.

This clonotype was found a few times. The CDR3 is CASSHIRDGLQETQYF. The DNA for the CDR3 is TGTGCCAGCAGCCATATCCGGGACGGTCTCCAAGAGACCCAGTACTTC. V and J are TRBV14 and TRBJ2-5, with D perhaps assigned TRBD1 or TRBD2 (5 bases each). This CDR3 has 16 residues. Germline V gene sequence: CDR1 SGHDN, CDR2 FVKESK. With 3 bases removed from V and 1 base from J, the gap between germline ends came to 15 bases.